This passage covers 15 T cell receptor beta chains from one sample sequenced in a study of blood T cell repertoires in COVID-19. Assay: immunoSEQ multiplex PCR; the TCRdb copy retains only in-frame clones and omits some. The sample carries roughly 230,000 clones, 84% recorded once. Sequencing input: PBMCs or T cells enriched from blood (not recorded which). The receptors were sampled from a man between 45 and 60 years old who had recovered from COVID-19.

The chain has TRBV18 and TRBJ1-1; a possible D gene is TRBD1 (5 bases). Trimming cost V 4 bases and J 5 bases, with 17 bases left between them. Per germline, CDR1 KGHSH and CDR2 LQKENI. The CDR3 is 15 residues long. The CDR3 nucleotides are TGTGCCAGCTCACGCGGGAGGGACCCTGCGACTGAAGCTTTCTTT. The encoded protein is CASSRGRDPATEAFF.

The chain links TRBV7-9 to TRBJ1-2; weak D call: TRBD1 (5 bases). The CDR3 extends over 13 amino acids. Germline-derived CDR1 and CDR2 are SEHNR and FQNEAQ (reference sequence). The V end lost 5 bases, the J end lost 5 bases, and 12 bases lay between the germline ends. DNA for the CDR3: TGTGCCAGCAGCCCGCGGGACTCATATGGCTACACCTTC. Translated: CASSPRDSYGYTF.

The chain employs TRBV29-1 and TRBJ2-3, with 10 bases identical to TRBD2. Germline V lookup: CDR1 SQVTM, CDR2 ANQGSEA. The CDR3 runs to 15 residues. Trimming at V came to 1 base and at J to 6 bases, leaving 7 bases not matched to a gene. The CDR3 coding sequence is TGCAGCGTTGAAGGGACTAGCGGCCTCCGGGATACGCAGTATTTT. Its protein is CSVEGTSGLRDTQYF.

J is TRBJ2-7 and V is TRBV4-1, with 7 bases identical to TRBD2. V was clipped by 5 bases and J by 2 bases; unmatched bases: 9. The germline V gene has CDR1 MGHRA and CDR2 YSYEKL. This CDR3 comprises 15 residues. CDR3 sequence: CASSDVGGNPYEQYF. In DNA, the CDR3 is TGCGCCAGCAGCGATGTGGGGGGGAATCCCTACGAGCAGTACTTC.

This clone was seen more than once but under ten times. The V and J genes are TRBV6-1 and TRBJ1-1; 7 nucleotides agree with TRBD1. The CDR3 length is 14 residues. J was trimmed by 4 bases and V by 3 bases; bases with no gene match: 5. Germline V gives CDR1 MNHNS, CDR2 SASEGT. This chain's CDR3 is CASSDRAGGTEAFF. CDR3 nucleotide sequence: TGTGCCAGCAGTGACAGGGCAGGGGGCACTGAAGCTTTCTTT.

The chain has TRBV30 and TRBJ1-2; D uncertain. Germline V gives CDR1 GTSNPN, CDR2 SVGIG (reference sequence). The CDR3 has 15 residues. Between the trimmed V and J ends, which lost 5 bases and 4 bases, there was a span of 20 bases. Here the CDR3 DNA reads TGTGCCTGGGGCCGACTGAGCTCCCTTAGCTATGGCTACACCTTC. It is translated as CAWGRLSSLSYGYTF. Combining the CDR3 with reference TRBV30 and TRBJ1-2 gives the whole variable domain SQTIHQWPATLVQPVGSPLSLECTVEGTSNPNLYWYRQAAGRGLQLLFYSVGIGQISSEVPQNLSASRPQDRQFILSSKKLLLSDSGFYLCAWGRLSSLSYGYTFGSGTRLTVV.

For the CDR3, the DNA is TGCAGCACAATAGCGGGGAATGAGCAGTTCTTC. As protein: CSTIAGNEQFF. The rearrangement uses TRBV29-1 and TRBJ2-1; 8 bases agree with TRBD2. J gave up 7 bases and V 8 bases, and 4 bases lay outside the gene matches. Looked up from germline, CDR1 is SQVTM and CDR2 is ANQGSEA. The CDR3 length is 11 residues.

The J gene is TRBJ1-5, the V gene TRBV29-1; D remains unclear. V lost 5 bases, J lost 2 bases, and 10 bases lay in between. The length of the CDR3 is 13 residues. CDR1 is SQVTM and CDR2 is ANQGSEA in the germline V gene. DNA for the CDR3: TGCAGCGTTAACCCCGGGGGCAATCAGCCCCAGCATTTT. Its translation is CSVNPGGNQPQHF.

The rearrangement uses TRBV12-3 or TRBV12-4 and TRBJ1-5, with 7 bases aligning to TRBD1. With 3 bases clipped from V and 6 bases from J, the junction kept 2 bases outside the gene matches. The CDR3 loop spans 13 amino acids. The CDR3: CASSFQGGQPQHF. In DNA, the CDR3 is TGTGCCAGCAGTTTTCAGGGGGGTCAGCCCCAGCATTTT.

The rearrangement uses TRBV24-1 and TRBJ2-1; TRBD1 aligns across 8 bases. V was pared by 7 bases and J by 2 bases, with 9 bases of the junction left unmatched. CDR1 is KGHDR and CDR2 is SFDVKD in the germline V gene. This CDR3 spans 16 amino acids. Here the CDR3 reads CATSRDRTDTYNEQFF. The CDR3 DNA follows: TGTGCCACCAGCCGGGACAGGACTGATACCTACAATGAGCAGTTCTTC.

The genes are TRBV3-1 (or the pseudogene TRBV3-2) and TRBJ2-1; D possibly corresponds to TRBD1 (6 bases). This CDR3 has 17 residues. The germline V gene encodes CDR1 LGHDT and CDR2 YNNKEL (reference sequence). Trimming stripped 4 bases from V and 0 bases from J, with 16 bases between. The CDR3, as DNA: TGTGCCAGCAGCCGTACAGGGTGGGCTATCTCCTACAATGAGCAGTTCTTC. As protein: CASSRTGWAISYNEQFF.

CDR3 sequence (DNA): TGTGCCAGCAGCCAGTATTCCGGGACAGGGCAGTTAGGTCACTATGGCTACACCTTC. Encoded protein: CASSQYSGTGQLGHYGYTF. V and J are TRBV3-1 (or the pseudogene TRBV3-2) and TRBJ1-2, with 9 bases that match TRBD1. Germline V gene data show CDR1 as LGHDT and CDR2 as YNNKEL (reference sequence). The J segment lost 3 bases and the V segment lost 3 bases, leaving 17 bases of the junction unmatched. The CDR3 is 19 residues long.

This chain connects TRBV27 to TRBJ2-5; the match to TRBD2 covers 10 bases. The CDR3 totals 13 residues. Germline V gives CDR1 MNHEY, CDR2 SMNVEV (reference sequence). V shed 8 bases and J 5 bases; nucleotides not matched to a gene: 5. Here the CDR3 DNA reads TGTGCCAGCCAAGCGGGGGGGTTGGAGACCCAGTACTTC. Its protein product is CASQAGGLETQYF.

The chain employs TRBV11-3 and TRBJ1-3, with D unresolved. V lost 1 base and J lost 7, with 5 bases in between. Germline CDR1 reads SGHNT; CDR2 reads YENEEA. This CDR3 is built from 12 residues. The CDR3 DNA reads TGTGCCAGCAGCTTAGTCGGGAACACCATATATTTT. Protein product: CASSLVGNTIYF.

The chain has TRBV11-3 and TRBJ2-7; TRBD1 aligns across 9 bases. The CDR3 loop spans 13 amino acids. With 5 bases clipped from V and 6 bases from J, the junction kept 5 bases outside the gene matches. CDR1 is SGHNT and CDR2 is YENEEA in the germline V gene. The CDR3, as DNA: TGTGCCAGCAGCCCCAGGACAGGGGTCGAGCAGTACTTC. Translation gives CASSPRTGVEQYF. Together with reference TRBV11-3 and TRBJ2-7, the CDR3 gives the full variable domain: EAGVVQSPRYKIIEKKQPVAFWCNPISGHNTLYWYLQNLGQGPELLIRYENEEAVDDSQLPKDRFSAERLKGVDSTLKIQPAELGDSAVYLCASSPRTGVEQYFGPGTRLTVT.